This TCR beta chain came from a study of radiation and T cells in renal cell carcinoma. TCRdb's copy holds only in-frame clones and misses some; the assay was immunoSEQ multiplex PCR. The table includes about 130,000 clones, around nine tenths detected once. Between the trimmed V and J ends, which lost 0 bases and 2 bases, there was a span of 10 bases. The germline gives CDR1 SGHTA, CDR2 FQGNSA. The CDR3 runs to 16 residues. Noted time point: blood 2 weeks post-SBRT. Documented treatment: 15 Gy SBRT to primary tumor, nephrectomy 4 weeks later. Blood was sampled at baseline, 2 weeks and 4 weeks after SBRT.

The clonotype comes from a woman aged 70-85 years with renal cell carcinoma. The J gene is TRBJ2-2, the V gene TRBV7-2, with a weak D call TRBD2 (7 bases). The input for sequencing was blood, taken from a patient whose treatment included radiotherapy and nephrectomy. The CDR3 DNA sequence: TGTGCCAGCAGCTTAGCGGGCGGGGGCAACACCGGGGAGCTGTTTTTT. It encodes CASSLAGGGNTGELFF. The variable domain in full, completed from reference TRBV7-2 and TRBJ2-2, reads GAGVSQSPSNKVTEKGKDVELRCDPISGHTALYWYRQSLGQGLEFLIYFQGNSAPDKSGLPSDRFSAERTGGSVSTLTIQRTQQEDSAVYLCASSLAGGGNTGELFFGEGSRLTVL.